This TCR beta chain was profiled in a study of cytomegalovirus exposure and HLA in healthy donors. On the study more broadly: The Caucasian-associated ancestry cluster held over 80% of around 380 genotyped donors.

This CDR3 has 13 residues. Germline CDR1 is MNHEY and CDR2 is SVGAGI. V lost 4 bases and J lost 7, with 8 bases in between. Both 60 Vbeta primers and 13 Jbeta primers went into the PCR. The data were produced by immunoSEQ multiplex PCR, yet TCRdb's version contains in-frame clones alone and is incomplete. The table includes about 140,000 clones, around 82% detected once. Overall study findings and caveats: The study labeled about 160 TCR beta chains cytomegalovirus-associated. By HLA locus, TCR association rates varied in a later analysis, with DRB1 showing the most and HLA-C the fewest.

On this clone itself: Its antigen is unknown.

Material for sequencing was PBMCs. The origin of this receptor is a woman between 18 and 29 years old in good health and CMV-seropositive. The V call is TRBV6-5, the J call TRBJ1-6, with D perhaps matching TRBD1 (5 bases). The CDR3 spells CASSSGGNSPLHF. CDR3 coding DNA: TGTGCCAGCAGTTCCGGGGGGAATTCACCCCTCCACTTT.